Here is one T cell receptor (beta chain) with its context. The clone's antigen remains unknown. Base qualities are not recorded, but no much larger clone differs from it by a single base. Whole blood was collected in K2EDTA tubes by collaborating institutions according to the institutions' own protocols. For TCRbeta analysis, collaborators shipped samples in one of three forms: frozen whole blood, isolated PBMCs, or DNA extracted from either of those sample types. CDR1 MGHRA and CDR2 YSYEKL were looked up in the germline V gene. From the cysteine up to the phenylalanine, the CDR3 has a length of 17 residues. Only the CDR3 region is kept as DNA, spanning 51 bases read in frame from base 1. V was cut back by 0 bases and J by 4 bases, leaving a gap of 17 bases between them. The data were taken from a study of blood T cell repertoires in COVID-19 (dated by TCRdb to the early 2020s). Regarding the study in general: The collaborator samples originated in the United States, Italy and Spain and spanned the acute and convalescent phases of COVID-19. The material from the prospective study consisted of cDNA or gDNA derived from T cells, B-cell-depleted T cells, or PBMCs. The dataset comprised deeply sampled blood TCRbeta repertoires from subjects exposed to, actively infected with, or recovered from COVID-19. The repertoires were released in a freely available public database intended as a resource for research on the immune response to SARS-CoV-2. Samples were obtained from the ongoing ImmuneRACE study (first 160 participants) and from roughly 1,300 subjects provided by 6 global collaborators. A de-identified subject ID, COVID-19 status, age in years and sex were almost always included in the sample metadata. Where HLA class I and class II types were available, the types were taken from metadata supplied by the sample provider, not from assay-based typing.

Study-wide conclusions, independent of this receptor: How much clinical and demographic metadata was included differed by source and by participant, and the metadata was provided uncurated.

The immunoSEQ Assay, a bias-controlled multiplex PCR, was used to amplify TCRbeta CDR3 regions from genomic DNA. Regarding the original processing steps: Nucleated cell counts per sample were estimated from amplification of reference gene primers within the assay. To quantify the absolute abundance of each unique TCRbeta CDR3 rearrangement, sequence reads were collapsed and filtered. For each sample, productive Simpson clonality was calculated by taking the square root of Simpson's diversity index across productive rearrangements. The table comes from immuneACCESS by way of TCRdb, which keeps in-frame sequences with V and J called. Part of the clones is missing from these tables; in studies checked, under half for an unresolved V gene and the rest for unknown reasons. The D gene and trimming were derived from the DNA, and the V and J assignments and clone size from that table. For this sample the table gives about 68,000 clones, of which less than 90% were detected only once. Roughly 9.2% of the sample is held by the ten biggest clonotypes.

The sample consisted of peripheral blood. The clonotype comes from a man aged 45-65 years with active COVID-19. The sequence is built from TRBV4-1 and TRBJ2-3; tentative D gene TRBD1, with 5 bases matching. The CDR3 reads CASSQERGAKGADTQYF. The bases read TGCGCCAGCAGCCAAGAAAGGGGCGCCAAGGGTGCAGATACGCAGTATTTT.